These T cell receptor beta chains were read from a single sample in a study of blood T cells in healthy people across ages. Each CDR3 protein is one row after TCRdb ran MiXCR on the 5' RACE reads. The sample lists around 1.5 million distinct CDR3 sequences; approximately 60% were seen once. Sequencing was performed on blood. These receptors originate from a young man in good health. Both conserved end residues are part of each CDR3. The D gene is left open where the match is weak. Clone size is stated in some rows and not others, as once, few, many or a class when expanded.

DNA,CDR3,size,J,V,D
TGCGCCAGCAGCCCCTATCAAGGCTACGAGCAGTACTTC,CASSPYQGYEQYF,-,TRBJ2-7,TRBV4-3,-
TGTGCCATCAGTGAGCACGACACAGGAAAACTCTATGGCTACACCTTC,CAISEHDTGKLYGYTF,-,TRBJ1-2,TRBV10-3,-
TGTGCCAGCAGTTGGGGTAGTTCCTATGGCTACACCTTC,CASSWGSSYGYTF,few,TRBJ1-2,TRBV5-5,-
TGCGCCAGCAGCCAAGTAGGTCAGGCGGGGGAGCAGTACTTC,CASSQVGQAGEQYF,-,TRBJ2-7,TRBV4-1,-
TGTGCCAGCAGCCAGTTCTCAGGGGGGAACTATGGCTACACCTTC,CASSQFSGGNYGYTF,-,TRBJ1-2,TRBV3-1,TRBD1
TGTGCCACCAGCAGTCACCCGGGAGATGAGCAGTTCTTC,CATSSHPGDEQFF,once,TRBJ2-1,TRBV15,-
TGTGCCAGCAGCGAAAACAGACTAGCGACTGAGCAGTTCTTC,CASSENRLATEQFF,few,TRBJ2-1,TRBV7-2,TRBD2
TGTGCCAGCAGCTACGGGACGCCGGGTGGGGACGAGCAGTACTTC,CASSYGTPGGDEQYF,-,TRBJ2-7,TRBV7-9,-
TGTGCCAGCAGCTTAGGGTTCAGCGGGGGGGCGGGGGAGACCCAGTACTTC,CASSLGFSGGAGETQYF,-,TRBJ2-5,TRBV7-2,TRBD2
TGTGCCAGTAAGGAGGGGGGACCCGCGCTCCCAGATACGCAGTATTTT,CASKEGGPALPDTQYF,-,TRBJ2-3,TRBV4-2,-